Below are 5 T cell receptor beta chains sequenced from a single sample in a study of Ad26.COV2.S vaccination and SARS-CoV-2 variants. Libraries were prepared by immunoSEQ multiplex PCR; TCRdb keeps only in-frame clonotypes and omits some of them. This sample yields around 300,000 clones, of which 85% to 90% are seen a single time; approximately 5% belongs to the top ten. Treatment denoted: some 20 received Ad26.COV2.S at low or high dose, single or two shots; about 5 received placebo; per-sample allocation not given. After the first vaccine or placebo injection, samples were drawn on day 63. The source material was peripheral blood, sampled in a trial of Ad26.COV2.S vaccine versus placebo. The source of these receptors is a person aged 18-65 years who received the Ad26.COV2.S COVID-19 vaccine or a placebo.

The chain combines TRBV3-1 (or the pseudogene TRBV3-2) with TRBJ1-1; 9 bases agree with TRBD1. Germline V gene lookup returns CDR1 LGHDT and CDR2 YNNKEL (reference sequence). Unmatched junction bases numbered 13, after V lost 2 bases and J lost 0 bases. The CDR3 is made up of 19 amino acids. In nucleotides, the CDR3 is TGTGCCAGCAGCCAAACGGGACAGGGTCAGTGGATGATGAACACTGAAGCTTTCTTT. Translated: CASSQTGQGQWMMNTEAFF.

The chain has TRBV29-1 and TRBJ2-1, with 9 bases matching TRBD2. Germline CDR1 and CDR2: SQVTM and ANQGSEA. The ends lost 3 bases at V and 7 bases at J; junction bases unmatched: 4. The CDR3 totals 13 residues. In nucleotides, the CDR3 is TGCAGCGTTGATAAGGCGGGAGGGAATGAGCAGTTCTTC. As protein: CSVDKAGGNEQFF.

This clone was observed once. V and J are TRBV4-1 and TRBJ2-7; 8 bases are shared with TRBD1. The CDR3 is 16 residues long. From germline, CDR1 is MGHRA and CDR2 YSYEKL. The V and J ends lost 4 bases and 7 bases, in that order; junction bases with no gene match: 15. The chain's CDR3 is CASSPEPGQAVLEQYF. CDR3 coding DNA: TGCGCCAGCAGCCCAGAACCGGGACAGGCCGTTTTGGAGCAGTACTTC.

The genes are TRBV11-2 and TRBJ1-6; maybe TRBD1 (6 bases). The CDR3 has 15 amino acids. The germline gives CDR1 SGHAT, CDR2 FQNNGV. V was cut by 5 bases and J by 10 bases, with 18 bases left in between. CDR3 DNA: TGTGCCAGCAGCCAAACCCTACAGGGTGGCTCACCCCTCCACTTT. Its translation: CASSQTLQGGSPLHF.

This clone was observed once. The V and J genes are TRBV10-3 and TRBJ1-3; D is ambiguous. CDR1 is ENHRY and CDR2 is SYGVKD in the germline V gene. Trimming stripped 4 bases from V and 2 bases from J, with 12 bases between. The CDR3 loop spans 15 amino acids. The CDR3 nucleotides read TGTGCCATCAGTGGATTACGGGATCCTGGAAACACCATATATTTT. It encodes CAISGLRDPGNTIYF.